This is a list of T cell receptor beta chains from one sample in a study of control samples from healthy donors and cancer patients. Measured with immunoSEQ multiplex PCR; TCRdb has only the in-frame clones, and not every one. Here the sample spans about 82,000 clones, 94% being singletons. What was sequenced was blood. These receptors all come from a woman aged 18-35 years in good health. CDR3s include the opening cysteine and the closing phenylalanine or tryptophan. A D gene is named only where the DNA matches it firmly. Clone size is stated in some rows and not others, as once, few, many or a class when expanded.

V gene: TRBV24-1; D gene: TRBD1; clone size: -; J gene: TRBJ1-3; CDR3 DNA: TGTGCCACCACAGGGGGCTCTGGAAACACCATATATTTT; CDR3 protein: CATTGGSGNTIYF
V gene: TRBV28; D gene: TRBD1; clone size: -; J gene: TRBJ2-7; CDR3 DNA: TGTGCCAGCAGTTTGCGGGCCAGGGACAGCTCCTACGAGCAGTACTTC; CDR3 protein: CASSLRARDSSYEQYF
V gene: TRBV15; D gene: -; clone size: -; J gene: TRBJ1-5; CDR3 DNA: TGTGCCACCAGCAGACGGCTCAATCAGCCCCAGCATTTT; CDR3 protein: CATSRRLNQPQHF
V gene: TRBV3-1/TRBV3-2; D gene: -; clone size: -; J gene: TRBJ2-2; CDR3 DNA: TGTGCCAGCAGCCAGGCCAGGGGACGTGGGACCGGGGAGCTGTTTTTT; CDR3 protein: CASSQARGRGTGELFF
V gene: TRBV4-1; D gene: -; clone size: -; J gene: TRBJ1-4; CDR3 DNA: TGCGCCAGCAGCCAAGATCTTCGGGGTGCTAATGAAAAACTGTTTTTT; CDR3 protein: CASSQDLRGANEKLFF
V gene: TRBV4-2; D gene: -; clone size: -; J gene: TRBJ2-1; CDR3 DNA: TGTGCCAGCAGCCCAGAGGCAGGCGTGGCGGGATGGGAGCAGTTCTTC; CDR3 protein: CASSPEAGVAGWEQFF
V gene: TRBV28; D gene: -; clone size: -; J gene: TRBJ1-2; CDR3 DNA: TGTGCCAGCATTACCGAAAATGGGGGGGTTGGCTACACCTTC; CDR3 protein: CASITENGGVGYTF
V gene: TRBV28; D gene: -; clone size: -; J gene: TRBJ1-1; CDR3 DNA: TGTGCCACCTTAAAGGTGGGGCCAATGAACACTGAAGCTTTCTTT; CDR3 protein: CATLKVGPMNTEAFF
V gene: TRBV7-9; D gene: -; clone size: -; J gene: TRBJ2-7; CDR3 DNA: TGTGCCAGCTCGGGGGTGGGGTACGAGCAGTACTTC; CDR3 protein: CASSGVGYEQYF
V gene: TRBV7-6; D gene: -; clone size: -; J gene: TRBJ1-4; CDR3 DNA: TGTGCCAGCAGACTGGACGGTGGAAATGAAAAACTGTTTTTT; CDR3 protein: CASRLDGGNEKLFF
V gene: TRBV11-2; D gene: TRBD1; clone size: -; J gene: TRBJ2-7; CDR3 DNA: TGTGCCAGCAGCTTAAGTTTTCTGACCGACGGCCTAACAGGGGGGCAGTACTTC; CDR3 protein: CASSLSFLTDGLTGGQYF
V gene: TRBV5-1; D gene: -; clone size: -; J gene: TRBJ1-1; CDR3 DNA: TGCGCCAGCAGCTTGGACAGGCAGAACACTGAAGCTTTCTTT; CDR3 protein: CASSLDRQNTEAFF
V gene: TRBV7-9; D gene: -; clone size: -; J gene: TRBJ2-7; CDR3 DNA: TGTGCCAGCAGCTTAGAGGCGGTGTCCTCCTACGAGCAGTACTTC; CDR3 protein: CASSLEAVSSYEQYF
V gene: TRBV10-3; D gene: TRBD1; clone size: once; J gene: TRBJ1-5; CDR3 DNA: TGTGCCATCAGCCAGGACAGGGCGTCTCAGCCCCAGCATTTT; CDR3 protein: CAISQDRASQPQHF
V gene: TRBV12-3/TRBV12-4; D gene: TRBD2; clone size: -; J gene: TRBJ2-1; CDR3 DNA: TGTGCCAGCAGTTTGCCGGGGGGGCGTGAGCAGTTCTTC; CDR3 protein: CASSLPGGREQFF
V gene: TRBV28; D gene: TRBD2; clone size: -; J gene: TRBJ2-1; CDR3 DNA: TGTGCCAGCAGTCCCGGGGGACTAGCGGGAGGGACATACAATGAGCAGTTCTTC; CDR3 protein: CASSPGGLAGGTYNEQFF
V gene: TRBV19; D gene: -; clone size: -; J gene: TRBJ2-4; CDR3 DNA: TGTGCCAGTAGTATCGATGGGAAAAACATTCAGTACTTC; CDR3 protein: CASSIDGKNIQYF
V gene: TRBV28; D gene: TRBD2; clone size: few; J gene: TRBJ2-5; CDR3 DNA: TGTGCCAGCAGTACGACTAGCGGGAGTCTCGAGACCCAGTACTTC; CDR3 protein: CASSTTSGSLETQYF
V gene: TRBV9; D gene: -; clone size: -; J gene: TRBJ2-2; CDR3 DNA: TGTGCCAGCAGCGTAGAGGCGGGGCCGAACACCGGGGAGCTGTTTTTT; CDR3 protein: CASSVEAGPNTGELFF
V gene: TRBV11-2; D gene: TRBD2; clone size: -; J gene: TRBJ2-1; CDR3 DNA: TGTGCCAGCAGCTCCCCAGCGGGGGGGCCGGGCTTAGGGCAGTTCTTC; CDR3 protein: CASSSPAGGPGLGQFF
V gene: TRBV28; D gene: -; clone size: once; J gene: TRBJ2-2; CDR3 DNA: TGTGCCAGCGGGCGGGTCGGGGTAACCGGGGAGCTGTTTTTT; CDR3 protein: CASGRVGVTGELFF
V gene: TRBV7-9; D gene: -; clone size: -; J gene: TRBJ1-3; CDR3 DNA: TGTGCCAGCACCAGGTTGAGGGCGAGCTCTGGAAACACCATATATTTT; CDR3 protein: CASTRLRASSGNTIYF
V gene: TRBV2; D gene: -; clone size: -; J gene: TRBJ2-7; CDR3 DNA: TGTGCCAGCAGTGAAGCGTTCGACAAGTCCTACGAGCAGTACTTC; CDR3 protein: CASSEAFDKSYEQYF
V gene: TRBV7-9; D gene: -; clone size: -; J gene: TRBJ2-5; CDR3 DNA: TGTGCCAGCAGCTTAGAGTGGGCCTTGGAGGAGACCCAGTACTTC; CDR3 protein: CASSLEWALEETQYF
V gene: TRBV19; D gene: -; clone size: -; J gene: TRBJ1-2; CDR3 DNA: TGTGCCAGTAGCACCCGATATGGCTACACCTTC; CDR3 protein: CASSTRYGYTF
V gene: TRBV6-6; D gene: -; clone size: few; J gene: TRBJ1-2; CDR3 DNA: TGTGCCAGCAGTTATGAGAGGGTTAACTATGGCTACACCTTC; CDR3 protein: CASSYERVNYGYTF
V gene: TRBV19; D gene: -; clone size: once; J gene: TRBJ1-4; CDR3 DNA: TGTGCCAGTAGTATTCCCAACCGACGAACTAATGAAAAACTGTTTTTT; CDR3 protein: CASSIPNRRTNEKLFF
V gene: TRBV27; D gene: TRBD2; clone size: -; J gene: TRBJ2-7; CDR3 DNA: TGTGCCAGCAGTTTATTGGCCCCTAGCGGGAGGGCCCCCTACGAGCAGTACTTC; CDR3 protein: CASSLLAPSGRAPYEQYF
V gene: TRBV5-1; D gene: -; clone size: -; J gene: TRBJ2-5; CDR3 DNA: TGCGCCAGCAGCAAAACCTGGGAAGAGACCCAGTACTTC; CDR3 protein: CASSKTWEETQYF
V gene: TRBV7-2; D gene: TRBD2; clone size: -; J gene: TRBJ2-3; CDR3 DNA: TGTGCCAGCAGCAAGTCGACTAGCGGGAGGCGTGTCCGTATAGATACGCAGTATTTT; CDR3 protein: CASSKSTSGRRVRIDTQYF
V gene: TRBV7-6; D gene: TRBD2; clone size: -; J gene: TRBJ2-1; CDR3 DNA: TGTGCCAGCAGCTTAGGCGGGGGGACTTACAATGAGCAGTTCTTC; CDR3 protein: CASSLGGGTYNEQFF
V gene: TRBV19; D gene: -; clone size: -; J gene: TRBJ2-1; CDR3 DNA: TGTGCCAGTAGCGTAGATGCTCGGCTTTACAATGAGCAGTTCTTC; CDR3 protein: CASSVDARLYNEQFF
V gene: TRBV6-2/TRBV6-3; D gene: -; clone size: few; J gene: TRBJ1-5; CDR3 DNA: TGTGCCAGCAGTCAAGCAGGAGGTGATCAGCCCCAGCATTTT; CDR3 protein: CASSQAGGDQPQHF
V gene: TRBV5-4; D gene: -; clone size: -; J gene: TRBJ2-7; CDR3 DNA: TGTGCCAGCAGCTTGGACGCCGCTGAAGCGGAGCAGTACTTC; CDR3 protein: CASSLDAAEAEQYF
V gene: TRBV6-5; D gene: -; clone size: -; J gene: TRBJ1-2; CDR3 DNA: TGTGCCTCCAGGGGTGATGGGGGAGACTACACCTTC; CDR3 protein: CASRGDGGDYTF
V gene: TRBV14; D gene: -; clone size: -; J gene: TRBJ1-4; CDR3 DNA: TGTGCCAGCAGCCATGGGGCGAACGAAAAACTGTTTTTT; CDR3 protein: CASSHGANEKLFF
V gene: TRBV6-6; D gene: -; clone size: -; J gene: TRBJ2-6; CDR3 DNA: TGTGCCAGCAGTCCAGCCCCCCAGGGATACTCTGGGGCCAACGTCCTGACTTTC; CDR3 protein: CASSPAPQGYSGANVLTF
V gene: TRBV18; D gene: TRBD1; clone size: once; J gene: TRBJ1-1; CDR3 DNA: TGTGCCAGCTCACTAGACCGGGACAGTTCGTCTGAAGCTTTCTTT; CDR3 protein: CASSLDRDSSSEAFF
V gene: TRBV5-1; D gene: -; clone size: -; J gene: TRBJ1-2; CDR3 DNA: TGCGCCAGCAGCTTGGAGGCCGGTGCCTATGGCTACACCTTC; CDR3 protein: CASSLEAGAYGYTF
V gene: TRBV7-3; D gene: -; clone size: -; J gene: TRBJ2-3; CDR3 DNA: TGTGCCAGCAGCTTAACGCCACTAGGCACAGATACGCAGTATTTT; CDR3 protein: CASSLTPLGTDTQYF
V gene: TRBV11-2; D gene: -; clone size: -; J gene: TRBJ1-2; CDR3 DNA: TGTGCCAGCAGCTTAGTTGGAGGGGCCGTCGGCTATGGCTACACCTTC; CDR3 protein: CASSLVGGAVGYGYTF
V gene: TRBV19; D gene: -; clone size: -; J gene: TRBJ1-5; CDR3 DNA: TGTGCCAGTAGTCGATATGGGGGCAGGGAAAGATATAGCAATCAGCCCCAGCATTTT; CDR3 protein: CASSRYGGRERYSNQPQHF
V gene: TRBV9; D gene: -; clone size: -; J gene: TRBJ1-1; CDR3 DNA: TGTGCCAGCAGCGTAGACGGAACTGGGTGGGAGAACACTGAAGCTTTCTTT; CDR3 protein: CASSVDGTGWENTEAFF
V gene: TRBV27; D gene: TRBD2; clone size: -; J gene: TRBJ2-3; CDR3 DNA: TGTGCCAGCATTAAGGCTAGCGGGTACACAGATACGCAGTATTTT; CDR3 protein: CASIKASGYTDTQYF
V gene: TRBV28; D gene: TRBD1; clone size: once; J gene: TRBJ1-5; CDR3 DNA: TGTGCCAGCAGTTACAGGGGGTTTTCAGGTAGCAATCAGCCCCAGCATTTT; CDR3 protein: CASSYRGFSGSNQPQHF
V gene: TRBV28; D gene: -; clone size: -; J gene: TRBJ2-1; CDR3 DNA: TGTGCCAGCAGTTTCTATCAGGGTCGTGTCAATGAGCAGTTCTTC; CDR3 protein: CASSFYQGRVNEQFF
V gene: TRBV29-1; D gene: -; clone size: -; J gene: TRBJ1-2; CDR3 DNA: TGCAGCGTTTTTGGTGGGCAGGGAGAGGGGGTCTATGGCTACACCTTC; CDR3 protein: CSVFGGQGEGVYGYTF
V gene: TRBV29-1; D gene: -; clone size: -; J gene: TRBJ1-2; CDR3 DNA: TGCAGCGTTGAAGATCTTGGGGCAGGGCAGGGAGAAAATGGCTACACCTTC; CDR3 protein: CSVEDLGAGQGENGYTF
V gene: TRBV4-2; D gene: TRBD2; clone size: -; J gene: TRBJ2-7; CDR3 DNA: TGTGCCAGCAGCCGTCCGGGACTAGCGGACTACGAGCAGTACTTC; CDR3 protein: CASSRPGLADYEQYF
V gene: TRBV5-4; D gene: -; clone size: -; J gene: TRBJ1-3; CDR3 DNA: TGTGCCAGCAGCTCCTCGTGGTCCGTCTCTGGAAACACCATATATTTT; CDR3 protein: CASSSSWSVSGNTIYF
V gene: TRBV6-5; D gene: TRBD1; clone size: once; J gene: TRBJ1-1; CDR3 DNA: TGTGCCAGCAGTTATCGGACAGGCAACACTGAAGCTTTCTTT; CDR3 protein: CASSYRTGNTEAFF
V gene: TRBV28; D gene: -; clone size: -; J gene: TRBJ1-5; CDR3 DNA: TGTGCCAGCAATACCCGGGACCGGGGCAATCAGCCCCAGCATTTT; CDR3 protein: CASNTRDRGNQPQHF
V gene: TRBV14; D gene: -; clone size: -; J gene: TRBJ1-2; CDR3 DNA: TGTGCCAGCAGCAGCGATCCGTGGGGCTACACCTTC; CDR3 protein: CASSSDPWGYTF
V gene: TRBV4-3; D gene: -; clone size: -; J gene: TRBJ2-5; CDR3 DNA: TGCGCCAGCAGCCAGTTCCGGGACCACCAAGAGACCCAGTACTTC; CDR3 protein: CASSQFRDHQETQYF
V gene: TRBV5-4; D gene: -; clone size: once; J gene: TRBJ2-3; CDR3 DNA: TGTGCCAGCAGCTTGGTCAGTCCAGGAACAGATACGCAGTATTTT; CDR3 protein: CASSLVSPGTDTQYF